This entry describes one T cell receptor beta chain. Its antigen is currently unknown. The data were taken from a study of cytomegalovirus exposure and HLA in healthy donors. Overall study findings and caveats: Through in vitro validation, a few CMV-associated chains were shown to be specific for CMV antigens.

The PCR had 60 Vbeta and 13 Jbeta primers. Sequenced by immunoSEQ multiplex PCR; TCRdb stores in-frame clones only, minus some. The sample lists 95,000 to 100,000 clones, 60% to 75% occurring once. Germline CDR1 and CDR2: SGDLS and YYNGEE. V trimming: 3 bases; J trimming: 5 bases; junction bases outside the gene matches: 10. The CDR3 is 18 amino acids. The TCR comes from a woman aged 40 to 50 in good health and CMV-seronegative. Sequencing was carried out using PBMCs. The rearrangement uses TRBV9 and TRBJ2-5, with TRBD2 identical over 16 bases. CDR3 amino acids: CASSAEGGLAGGLETQYF. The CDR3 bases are TGTGCCAGCAGCGCCGAGGGGGGACTAGCGGGGGGGCTTGAGACCCAGTACTTC.